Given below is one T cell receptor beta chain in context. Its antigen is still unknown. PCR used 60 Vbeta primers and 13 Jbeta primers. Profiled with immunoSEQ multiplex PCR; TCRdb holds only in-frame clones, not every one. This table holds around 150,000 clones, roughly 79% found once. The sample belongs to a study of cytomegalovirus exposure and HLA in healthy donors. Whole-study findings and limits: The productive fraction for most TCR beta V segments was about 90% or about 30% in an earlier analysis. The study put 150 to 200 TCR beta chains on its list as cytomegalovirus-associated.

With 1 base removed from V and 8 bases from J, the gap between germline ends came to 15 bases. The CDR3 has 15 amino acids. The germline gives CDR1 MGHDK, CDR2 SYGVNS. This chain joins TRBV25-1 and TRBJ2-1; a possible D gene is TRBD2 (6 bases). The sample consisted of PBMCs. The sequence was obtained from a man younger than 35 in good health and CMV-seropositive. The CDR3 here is CASSESTRWGDEQFF. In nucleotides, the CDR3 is TGTGCCAGCAGTGAATCAACTAGGTGGGGGGATGAGCAGTTCTTC.